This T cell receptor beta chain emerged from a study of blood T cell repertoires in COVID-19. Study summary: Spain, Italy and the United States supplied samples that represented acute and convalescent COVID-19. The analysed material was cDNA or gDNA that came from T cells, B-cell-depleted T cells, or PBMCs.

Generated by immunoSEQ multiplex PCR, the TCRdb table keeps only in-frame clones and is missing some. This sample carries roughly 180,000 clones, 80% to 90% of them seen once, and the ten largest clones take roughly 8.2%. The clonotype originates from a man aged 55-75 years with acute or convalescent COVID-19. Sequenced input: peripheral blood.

CDR3 region: CASSEAQGFGYTF. DNA of the CDR3: TGTGCCAGCAGTGAAGCGCAGGGATTTGGCTACACCTTC. The V and J genes are TRBV6-1 and TRBJ1-2, with D possibly TRBD1 on 5 matching bases. Germline loops: CDR1 MNHNS, CDR2 SASEGT. Trimming took off 0 bases at V and 7 bases at J, with 9 bases between the two ends. The CDR3 extends over 13 amino acids.